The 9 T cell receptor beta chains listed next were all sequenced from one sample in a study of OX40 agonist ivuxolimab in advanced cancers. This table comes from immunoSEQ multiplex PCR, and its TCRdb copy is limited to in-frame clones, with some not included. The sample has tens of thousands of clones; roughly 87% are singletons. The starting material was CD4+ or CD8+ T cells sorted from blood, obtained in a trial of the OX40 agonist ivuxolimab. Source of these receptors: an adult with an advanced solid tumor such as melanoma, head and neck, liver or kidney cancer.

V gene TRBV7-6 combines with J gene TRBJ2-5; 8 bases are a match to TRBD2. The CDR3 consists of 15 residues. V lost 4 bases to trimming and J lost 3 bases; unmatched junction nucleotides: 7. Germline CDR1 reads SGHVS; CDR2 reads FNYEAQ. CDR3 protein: CASSSKPGGEETQYF. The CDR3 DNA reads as TGTGCCAGCAGCTCCAAACCCGGGGGGGAAGAGACCCAGTACTTC. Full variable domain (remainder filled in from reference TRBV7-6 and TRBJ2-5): GAGVSQSPRYKVTKRGQDVALRCDPISGHVSLYWYRQALGQGPEFLTYFNYEAQQDKSGLPNDRFSAERPEGSISTLTIQRTEQRDSAMYRCASSSKPGGEETQYFGPGTRLLVL.

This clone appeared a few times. CDR3 DNA sequence: TGCGCCAGCAGCTTCGGGGATAGAGCCAAAAACATTCAGTACTTC. Amino acid sequence: CASSFGDRAKNIQYF. This chain links TRBV5-1 with TRBJ2-4; D perhaps matches TRBD2 (5 bases). The V and J ends lost 2 bases and 0 bases respectively, with 9 bases between them. CDR1 and CDR2 from the germline V gene are SGHRS and YFSETQ. This CDR3 region has 15 residues. The full variable domain, with the rest looked up from reference TRBV5-1 and TRBJ2-4, is KAGVTQTPRYLIKTRGQQVTLSCSPISGHRSVSWYQQTPGQGLQFLFEYFSETQRNKGNFPGRFSGRQFSNSRSEMNVSTLELGDSALYLCASSFGDRAKNIQYFGAGTRLSVL.

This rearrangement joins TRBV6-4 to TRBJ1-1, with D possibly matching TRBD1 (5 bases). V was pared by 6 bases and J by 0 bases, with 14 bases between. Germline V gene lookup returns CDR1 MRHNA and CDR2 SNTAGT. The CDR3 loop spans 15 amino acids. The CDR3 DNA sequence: TGTGCCAGCAGAGTAGACAGCCTTTTGAACACTGAAGCTTTCTTT. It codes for CASRVDSLLNTEAFF.

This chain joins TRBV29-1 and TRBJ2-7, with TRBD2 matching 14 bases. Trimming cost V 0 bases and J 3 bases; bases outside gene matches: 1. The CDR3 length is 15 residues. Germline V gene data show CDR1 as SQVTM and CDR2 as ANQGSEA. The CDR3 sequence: CSVEEGTSGGYEQYF. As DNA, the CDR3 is TGCAGCGTTGAAGAGGGGACTAGCGGGGGCTACGAGCAGTACTTC.

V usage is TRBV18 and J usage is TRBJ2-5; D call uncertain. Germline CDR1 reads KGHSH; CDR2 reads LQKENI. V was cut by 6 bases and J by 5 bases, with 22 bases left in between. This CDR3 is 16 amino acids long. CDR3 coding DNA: TGTGCCAGCTCGGTGTCTCGGAGCCTCCTCGGGGAGACCCAGTACTTC. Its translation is CASSVSRSLLGETQYF. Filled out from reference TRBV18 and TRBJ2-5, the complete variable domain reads NAGVMQNPRHLVRRRGQEARLRCSPMKGHSHVYWYRQLPEEGLKFMVYLQKENIIDESGMPKERFSAEFPKEGPSILRIQQVVRGDSAAYFCASSVSRSLLGETQYFGPGTRLLVL.

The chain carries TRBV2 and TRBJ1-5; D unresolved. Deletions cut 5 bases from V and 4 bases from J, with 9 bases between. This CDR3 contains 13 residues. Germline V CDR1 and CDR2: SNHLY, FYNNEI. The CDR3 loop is CASSNMGNQPQHF. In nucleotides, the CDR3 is TGTGCCAGCAGTAATATGGGTAATCAGCCCCAGCATTTT.

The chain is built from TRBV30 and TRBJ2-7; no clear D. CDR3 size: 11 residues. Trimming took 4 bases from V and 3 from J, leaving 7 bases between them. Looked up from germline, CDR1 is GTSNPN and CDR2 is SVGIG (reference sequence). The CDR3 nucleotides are TGTGCCTGGACTCGGATCTACGAGCAGTACTTC. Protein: CAWTRIYEQYF. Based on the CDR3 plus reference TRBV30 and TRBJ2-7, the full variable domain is SQTIHQWPATLVQPVGSPLSLECTVEGTSNPNLYWYRQAAGRGLQLLFYSVGIGQISSEVPQNLSASRPQDRQFILSSKKLLLSDSGFYLCAWTRIYEQYFGPGTRLTVT.

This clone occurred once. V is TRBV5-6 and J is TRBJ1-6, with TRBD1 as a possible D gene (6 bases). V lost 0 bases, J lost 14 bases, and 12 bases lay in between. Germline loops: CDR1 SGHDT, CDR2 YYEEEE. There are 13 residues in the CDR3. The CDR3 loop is CASSLDNRVSLHF. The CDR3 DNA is TGTGCCAGCAGCTTGGACAACAGGGTATCCCTCCACTTT. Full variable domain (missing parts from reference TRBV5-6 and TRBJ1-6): DAGVTQSPTHLIKTRGQQVTLRCSPKSGHDTVSWYQQALGQGPQFIFQYYEEEERQRGNFPDRFSGHQFPNYSSELNVNALLLGDSALYLCASSLDNRVSLHFGNGTRLTVT.

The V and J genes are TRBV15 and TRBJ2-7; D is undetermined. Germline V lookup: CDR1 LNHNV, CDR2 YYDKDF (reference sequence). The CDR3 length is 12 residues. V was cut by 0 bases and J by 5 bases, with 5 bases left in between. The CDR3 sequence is CATSRDIHEQYF. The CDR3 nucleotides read TGTGCCACCAGCAGAGATATCCACGAGCAGTACTTC.